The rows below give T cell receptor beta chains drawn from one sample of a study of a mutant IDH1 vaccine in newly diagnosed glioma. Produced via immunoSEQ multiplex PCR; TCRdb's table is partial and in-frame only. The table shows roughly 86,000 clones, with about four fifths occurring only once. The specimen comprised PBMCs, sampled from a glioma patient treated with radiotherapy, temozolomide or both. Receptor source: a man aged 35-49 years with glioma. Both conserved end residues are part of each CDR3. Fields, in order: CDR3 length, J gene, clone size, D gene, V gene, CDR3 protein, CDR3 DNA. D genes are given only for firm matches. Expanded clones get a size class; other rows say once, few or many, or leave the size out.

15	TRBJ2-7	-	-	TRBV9	CASSAGTPRAGEQYF	TGTGCCAGCAGCGCGGGGACCCCGAGAGCGGGCGAGCAGTACTTC
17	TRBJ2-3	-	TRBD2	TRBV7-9	CASSPGAGLAVTDTQYF	TGTGCCAGCAGCCCCGGGGCCGGACTAGCGGTCACAGATACGCAGTATTTT
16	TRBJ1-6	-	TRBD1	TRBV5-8	CASSSGGGIGNSPLHF	TGTGCCAGCAGCTCGGGAGGGGGCATTGGTAATTCACCCCTCCACTTT
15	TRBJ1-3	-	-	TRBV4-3	CASSQTSYSGNTIYF	TGCGCCAGCAGCCAAACCAGCTACTCTGGAAACACCATATATTTT
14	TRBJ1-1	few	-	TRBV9	CASSVFPRGTEAFF	TGTGCCAGCAGCGTATTCCCCCGGGGCACTGAAGCTTTCTTT
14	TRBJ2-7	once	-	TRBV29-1	CSVSTTGTLNEQYF	TGCAGCGTCTCCACTACAGGAACGCTAAATGAGCAGTACTTC
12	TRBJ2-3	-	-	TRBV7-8	CASSLAFQTQYF	TGTGCCAGCAGCTTAGCGTTTCAGACGCAGTATTTT
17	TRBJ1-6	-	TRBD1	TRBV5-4	CASSLGFGTGAYSPLHF	TGTGCCAGCAGCTTAGGTTTCGGGACAGGGGCTTATTCACCCCTCCACTTT
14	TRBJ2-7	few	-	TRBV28	CASSFGPGVYEQYF	-
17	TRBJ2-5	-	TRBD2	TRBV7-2	CASSSGLGLGRAETQYF	TGTGCCAGCAGCTCCGGTCTCGGACTAGGGCGGGCAGAGACCCAGTACTTC
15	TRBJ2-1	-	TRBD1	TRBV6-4	CASSDSRTGGNEQFF	TGTGCCAGCAGTGACTCGAGGACAGGGGGCAATGAGCAGTTCTTC
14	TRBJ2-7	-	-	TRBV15	CATSRADIPGEQYF	TGTGCCACCAGCAGAGCGGACATTCCCGGAGAGCAGTACTTC
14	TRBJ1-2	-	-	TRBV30	CAWSSDSQSYGYTF	TGTGCCTGGTCTTCGGACAGCCAAAGCTATGGCTACACCTTC
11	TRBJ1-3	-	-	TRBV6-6	CASSLGNTIYF	TGTGCCAGCAGTTTGGGAAACACCATATATTTT
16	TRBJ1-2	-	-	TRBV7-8	CASSLEADTSNYGYTF	TGTGCCAGCAGCTTAGAAGCGGACACCTCTAACTATGGCTACACCTTC
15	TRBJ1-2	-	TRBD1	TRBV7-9	CASSLEGRGHLGYTF	TGTGCCAGCAGCTTAGAGGGCAGGGGGCACCTTGGCTACACCTTC
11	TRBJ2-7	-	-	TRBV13	CASSLDYEQYF	TGTGCCAGCAGCCTAGACTACGAGCAGTACTTC
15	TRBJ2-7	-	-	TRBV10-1	CASSEGVGRGGEQYF	TGCGCCAGCAGTGAGGGGGTGGGCAGGGGAGGCGAGCAGTACTTC
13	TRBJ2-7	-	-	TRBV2	CASSEGHSYEQYF	TGTGCCAGCAGTGAGGGCCACTCCTACGAGCAGTACTTC
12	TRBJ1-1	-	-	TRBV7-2	CASRHTNTEAFF	TGTGCCAGCAGGCACACGAACACTGAAGCTTTCTTT
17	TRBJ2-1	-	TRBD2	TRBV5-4	CASSYTRLAGAYNEQFF	TGTGCCAGCAGTTACACTCGACTAGCTGGAGCCTACAATGAGCAGTTCTTC
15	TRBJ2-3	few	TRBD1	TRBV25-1	CASSAGTASTDTQYF	TGTGCCAGCAGCGCCGGGACAGCTAGCACAGATACGCAGTATTTT
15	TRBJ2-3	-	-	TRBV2	CASSEGRIFTDTQYF	TGTGCCAGCAGTGAAGGGAGGATCTTCACAGATACGCAGTATTTT
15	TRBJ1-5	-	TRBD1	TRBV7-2	CASSLGQGETQPQHF	TGTGCCAGCAGCCTCGGACAGGGAGAGACTCAGCCCCAGCATTTT
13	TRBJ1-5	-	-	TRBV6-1	CASSEFMGQPQHF	TGTGCCAGCAGTGAATTTATGGGTCAGCCCCAGCATTTT
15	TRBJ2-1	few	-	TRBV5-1	CASSSEGVSYNEQFF	TGCGCCAGCAGCTCGGAGGGGGTCTCCTACAATGAGCAGTTCTTC
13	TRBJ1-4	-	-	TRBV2	CASNQGRNEKLFF	TGTGCCAGCAATCAGGGTCGGAATGAAAAACTGTTTTTT
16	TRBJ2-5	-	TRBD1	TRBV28	CASSSWTGASQETQYF	TGTGCCAGCAGTTCCTGGACAGGTGCGAGCCAAGAGACCCAGTACTTC
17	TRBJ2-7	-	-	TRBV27	CASSFRPLASLPYEQYF	TGTGCCAGCAGTTTTCGCCCTTTGGCTAGCTTACCCTACGAGCAGTACTTC
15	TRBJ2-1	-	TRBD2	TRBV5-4	CASSPGLAANNEQFF	TGTGCCAGCAGCCCGGGACTAGCGGCAAACAATGAGCAGTTCTTC
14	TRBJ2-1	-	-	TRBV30	CAWRWGPFYNEQFF	TGTGCCTGGAGATGGGGACCATTCTACAATGAGCAGTTCTTC
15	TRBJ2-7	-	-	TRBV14	CASSRSSDISYEQYF	TGTGCCAGCAGCCGAAGCTCGGACATCTCCTACGAGCAGTACTTC
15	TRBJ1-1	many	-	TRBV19	CASRIDRSWNTEAFF	TGTGCCAGTAGGATAGACAGGTCTTGGAACACTGAAGCTTTCTTT
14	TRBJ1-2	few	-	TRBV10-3	CAISEGGANYGYTF	TGTGCCATCAGTGAAGGCGGTGCTAACTATGGCTACACCTTC
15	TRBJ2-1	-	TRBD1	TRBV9	CASSMGQGAYNEQFF	TGTGCCAGCAGCATGGGACAGGGGGCCTACAATGAGCAGTTCTTC
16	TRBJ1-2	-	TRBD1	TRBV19	CASRAGTGGFFYGYTF	TGTGCCAGTAGAGCCGGGACAGGGGGATTTTTCTATGGCTACACCTTC
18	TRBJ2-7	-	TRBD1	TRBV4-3	CASSQEFVGQGDPYEQYF	TGCGCCAGCAGCCAAGAGTTCGTGGGACAGGGGGACCCCTACGAGCAGTACTTC
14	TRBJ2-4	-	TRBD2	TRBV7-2	CASSLTSGGAAQYF	TGTGCCAGCAGCTTAACCAGCGGGGGGGCCGCTCAGTACTTC
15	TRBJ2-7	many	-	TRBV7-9	CASSTTRPGSYEQYF	TGTGCCAGCAGCACAACCCGCCCCGGATCCTACGAGCAGTACTTC
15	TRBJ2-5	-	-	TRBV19	CASSTGRLIKETQYF	TGTGCCAGTAGTACAGGACGGTTGATTAAAGAGACCCAGTACTTC
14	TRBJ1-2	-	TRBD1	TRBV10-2	CASSEKGASYGYTF	TGCGCCAGCAGTGAGAAGGGGGCGAGCTATGGCTACACCTTC
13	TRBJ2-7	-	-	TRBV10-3	CAIRPDTGPEQYF	TGTGCCATCAGACCTGATACAGGGCCCGAGCAGTACTTC
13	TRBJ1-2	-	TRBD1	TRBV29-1	CSSGQGGNYGYTF	TGCAGCAGTGGACAGGGAGGAAACTATGGCTACACCTTC
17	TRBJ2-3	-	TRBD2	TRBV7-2	CASVLAGGPFSTDTQYF	TGTGCCAGCGTACTAGCGGGAGGGCCCTTTTCCACAGATACGCAGTATTTT
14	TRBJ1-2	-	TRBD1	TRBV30	CAWTDAQGAEGYTF	TGTGCCTGGACAGACGCTCAGGGGGCGGAAGGCTACACCTTC
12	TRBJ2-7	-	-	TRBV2	CASSSDGYEQYF	TGTGCCAGCAGTTCCGACGGCTACGAGCAGTACTTC
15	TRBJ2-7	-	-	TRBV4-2	CASSQGVGTLLEQYF	TGTGCCAGCAGCCAAGGGGTGGGAACCCTCCTGGAGCAGTACTTC
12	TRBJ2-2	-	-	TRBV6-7	CASPDPTGELFF	TGTGCCAGCCCTGACCCCACCGGGGAGCTGTTTTTT
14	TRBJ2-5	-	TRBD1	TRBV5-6	CASSFPGQGVAQYF	TGTGCCAGCAGCTTCCCGGGACAGGGGGTGGCCCAGTACTTC
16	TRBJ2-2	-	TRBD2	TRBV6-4	CASSELAGANTGELFF	TGTGCCAGCAGCGAACTAGCGGGAGCCAACACCGGGGAGCTGTTTTTT
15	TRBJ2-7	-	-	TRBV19	CASSNGRDWSYEQYF	TGTGCCAGTAGTAACGGCAGGGATTGGTCCTACGAGCAGTACTTC
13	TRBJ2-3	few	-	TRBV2	CASNAGSTDTQYF	TGTGCCAGCAACGCAGGGAGCACAGATACGCAGTATTTT
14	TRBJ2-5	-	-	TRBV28	CASSAPGLLETQYF	TGTGCCAGCAGTGCCCCGGGACTCTTAGAGACCCAGTACTTC
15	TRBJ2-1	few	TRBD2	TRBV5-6	CASSPGGAGYYEQFF	TGTGCCAGCAGCCCCGGGGGAGCGGGGTATTATGAGCAGTTCTTC
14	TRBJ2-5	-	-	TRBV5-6	CASSLKVTGETQYF	TGTGCCAGCAGCTTGAAGGTCACTGGGGAGACCCAGTACTTC
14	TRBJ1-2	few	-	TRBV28	CASSTPQTARGYTF	TGTGCCAGCAGTACCCCCCAGACAGCTCGAGGCTACACCTTC